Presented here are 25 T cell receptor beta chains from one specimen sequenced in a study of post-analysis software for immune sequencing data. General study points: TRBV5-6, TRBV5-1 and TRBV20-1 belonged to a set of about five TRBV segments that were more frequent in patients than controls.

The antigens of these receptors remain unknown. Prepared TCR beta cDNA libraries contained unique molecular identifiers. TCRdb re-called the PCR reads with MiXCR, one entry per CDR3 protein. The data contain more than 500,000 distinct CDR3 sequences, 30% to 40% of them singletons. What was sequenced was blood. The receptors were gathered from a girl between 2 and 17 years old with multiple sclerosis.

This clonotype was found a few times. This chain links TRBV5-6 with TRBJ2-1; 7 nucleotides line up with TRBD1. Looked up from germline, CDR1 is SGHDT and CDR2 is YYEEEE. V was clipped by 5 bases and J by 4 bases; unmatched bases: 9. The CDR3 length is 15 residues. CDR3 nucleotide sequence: TGTGCCAGCAGGCCCGGGACAGCAACTTACAATGAGCAGTTCTTC. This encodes CASRPGTATYNEQFF. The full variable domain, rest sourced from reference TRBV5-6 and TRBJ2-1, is DAGVTQSPTHLIKTRGQQVTLRCSPKSGHDTVSWYQQALGQGPQFIFQYYEEEERQRGNFPDRFSGHQFPNYSSELNVNALLLGDSALYLCASRPGTATYNEQFFGPGTRLTVL.

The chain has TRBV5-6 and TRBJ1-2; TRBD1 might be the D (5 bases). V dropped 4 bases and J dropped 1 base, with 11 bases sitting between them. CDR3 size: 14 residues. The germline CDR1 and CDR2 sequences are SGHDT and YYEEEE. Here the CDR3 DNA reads TGTGCCAGCAGCCCCCTCGACAGTAACTATGGCTACACCTTC. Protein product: CASSPLDSNYGYTF.

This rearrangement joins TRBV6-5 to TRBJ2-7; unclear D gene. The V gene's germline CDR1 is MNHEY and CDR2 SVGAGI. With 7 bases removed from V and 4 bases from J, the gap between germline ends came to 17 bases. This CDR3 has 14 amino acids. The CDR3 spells CASNSVTESYEQYF. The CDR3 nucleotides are TGTGCCAGCAACTCCGTCACAGAAAGTTACGAGCAGTACTTC.

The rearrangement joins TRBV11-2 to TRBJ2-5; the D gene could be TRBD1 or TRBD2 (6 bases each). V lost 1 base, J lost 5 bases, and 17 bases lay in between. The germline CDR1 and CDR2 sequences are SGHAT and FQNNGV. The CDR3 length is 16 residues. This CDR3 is CASSLGEAGAGETQYF. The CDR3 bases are TGTGCCAGCAGCTTAGGGGAGGCAGGGGCTGGGGAGACCCAGTACTTC.

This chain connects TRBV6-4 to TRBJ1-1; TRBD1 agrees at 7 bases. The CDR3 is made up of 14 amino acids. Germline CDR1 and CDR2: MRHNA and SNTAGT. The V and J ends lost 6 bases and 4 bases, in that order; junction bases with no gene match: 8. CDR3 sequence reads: CASSRQGMATEAFF. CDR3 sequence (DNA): TGTGCCAGCAGCCGACAGGGAATGGCCACTGAAGCTTTCTTT.

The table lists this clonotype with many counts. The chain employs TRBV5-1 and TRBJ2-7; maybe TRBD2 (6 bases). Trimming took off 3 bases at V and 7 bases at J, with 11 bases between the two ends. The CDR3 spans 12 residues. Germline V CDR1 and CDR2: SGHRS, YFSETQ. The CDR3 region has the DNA TGCGCCAGCAGCTCACTAGCCGGTGAGCAGTACTTC. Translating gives CASSSLAGEQYF. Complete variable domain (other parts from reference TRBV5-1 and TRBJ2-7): KAGVTQTPRYLIKTRGQQVTLSCSPISGHRSVSWYQQTPGQGLQFLFEYFSETQRNKGNFPGRFSGRQFSNSRSEMNVSTLELGDSALYLCASSSLAGEQYFGPGTRLTVT.

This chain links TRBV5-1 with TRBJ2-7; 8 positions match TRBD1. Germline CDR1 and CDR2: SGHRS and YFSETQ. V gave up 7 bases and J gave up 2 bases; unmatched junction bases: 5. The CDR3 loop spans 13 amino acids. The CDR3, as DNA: TGCGCCAGCCGGACAGGGCCCGCCTACGAGCAGTACTTC. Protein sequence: CASRTGPAYEQYF.

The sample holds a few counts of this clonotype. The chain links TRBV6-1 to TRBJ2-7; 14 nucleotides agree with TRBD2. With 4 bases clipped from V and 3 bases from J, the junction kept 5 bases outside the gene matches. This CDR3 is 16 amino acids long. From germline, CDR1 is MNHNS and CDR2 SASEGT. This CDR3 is CASSVTSGGAGYEQYF. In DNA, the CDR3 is TGTGCCAGCAGTGTGACTAGCGGGGGGGCAGGCTACGAGCAGTACTTC.

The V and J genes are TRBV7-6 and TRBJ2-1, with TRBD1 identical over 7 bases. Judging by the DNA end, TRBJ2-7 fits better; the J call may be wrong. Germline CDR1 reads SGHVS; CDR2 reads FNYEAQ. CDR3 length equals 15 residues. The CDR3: CASSLSTGTPYEQYF. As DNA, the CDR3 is TGTGCCAGCAGCTTATCGACAGGGACGCCCTACGAGCAGTACTTC.

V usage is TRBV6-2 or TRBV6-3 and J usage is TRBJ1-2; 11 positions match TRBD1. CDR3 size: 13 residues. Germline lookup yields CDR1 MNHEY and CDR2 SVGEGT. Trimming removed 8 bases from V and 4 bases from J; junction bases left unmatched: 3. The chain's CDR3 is CASAGTGGYGYTF. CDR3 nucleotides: TGTGCCAGCGCCGGGACAGGGGGCTATGGCTACACCTTC.

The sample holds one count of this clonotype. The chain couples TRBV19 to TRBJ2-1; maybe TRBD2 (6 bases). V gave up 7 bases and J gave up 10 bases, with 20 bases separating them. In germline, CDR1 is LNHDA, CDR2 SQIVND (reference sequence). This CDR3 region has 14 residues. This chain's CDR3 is CASTRGLNRGEQFF. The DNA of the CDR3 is TGTGCCAGTACTCGGGGACTGAATCGGGGGGAGCAGTTCTTC.

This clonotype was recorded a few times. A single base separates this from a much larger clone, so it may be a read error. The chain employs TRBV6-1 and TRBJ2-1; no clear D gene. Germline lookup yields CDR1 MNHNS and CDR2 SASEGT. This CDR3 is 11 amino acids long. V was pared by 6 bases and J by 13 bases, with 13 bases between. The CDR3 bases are TGTGCCAGCAGGGACCAAGAGACCCAGTTCTTC. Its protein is CASRDQETQFF.

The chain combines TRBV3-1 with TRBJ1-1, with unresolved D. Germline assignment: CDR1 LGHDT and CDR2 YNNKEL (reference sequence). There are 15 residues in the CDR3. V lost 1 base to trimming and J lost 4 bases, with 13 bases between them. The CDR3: CASSQVTTGGTEAFF. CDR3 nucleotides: TGTGCCAGCAGCCAAGTTACCACGGGTGGCACTGAAGCTTTCTTT.

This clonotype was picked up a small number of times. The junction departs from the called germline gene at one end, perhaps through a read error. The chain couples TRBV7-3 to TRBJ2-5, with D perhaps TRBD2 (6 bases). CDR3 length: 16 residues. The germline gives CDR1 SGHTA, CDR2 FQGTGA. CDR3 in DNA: TGTACCAGCAGCCCTGACGGGACGACTATCCTACGGGAGCAGTACTTC. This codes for CTSSPDGTTILREQYF.

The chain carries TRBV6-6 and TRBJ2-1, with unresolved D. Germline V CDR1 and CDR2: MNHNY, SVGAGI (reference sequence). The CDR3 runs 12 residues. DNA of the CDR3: TGTGCTCGCAGGTGTGATATCTATGAGCAGTTCTTC. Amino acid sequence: CARRCDIYEQFF.

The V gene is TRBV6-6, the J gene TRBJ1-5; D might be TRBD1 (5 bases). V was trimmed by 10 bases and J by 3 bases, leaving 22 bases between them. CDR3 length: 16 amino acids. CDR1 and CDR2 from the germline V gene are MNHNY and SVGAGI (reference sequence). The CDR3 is CAMTSGERGDNQPQHF. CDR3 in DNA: TGTGCCATGACCTCGGGGGAACGGGGGGACAATCAGCCCCAGCATTTT.

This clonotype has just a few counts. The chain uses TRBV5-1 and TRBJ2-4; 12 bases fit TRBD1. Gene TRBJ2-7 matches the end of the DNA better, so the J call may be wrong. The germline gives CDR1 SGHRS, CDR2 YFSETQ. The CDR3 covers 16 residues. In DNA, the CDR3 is TGCGCCAGCAGATCCGGGACAGGGGGCGCAACGTACGAGCAGTACTTC. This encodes CASRSGTGGATYEQYF.

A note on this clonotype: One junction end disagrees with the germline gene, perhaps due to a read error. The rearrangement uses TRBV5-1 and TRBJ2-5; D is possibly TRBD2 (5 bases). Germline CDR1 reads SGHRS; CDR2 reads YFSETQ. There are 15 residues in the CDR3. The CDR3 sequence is CTSSLDRLQQETQYF. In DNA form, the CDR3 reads TGCACCAGCAGCTTGGATCGACTACAACAAGAGACCCAGTACTTC.

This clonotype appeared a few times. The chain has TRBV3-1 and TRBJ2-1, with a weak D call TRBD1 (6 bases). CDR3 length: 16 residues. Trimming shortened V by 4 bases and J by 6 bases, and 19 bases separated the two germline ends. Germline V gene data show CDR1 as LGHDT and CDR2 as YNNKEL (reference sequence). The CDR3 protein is CASSLEYRVWTNEQFF. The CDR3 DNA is TGTGCCAGCAGCCTCGAATACAGGGTTTGGACCAATGAGCAGTTCTTC.

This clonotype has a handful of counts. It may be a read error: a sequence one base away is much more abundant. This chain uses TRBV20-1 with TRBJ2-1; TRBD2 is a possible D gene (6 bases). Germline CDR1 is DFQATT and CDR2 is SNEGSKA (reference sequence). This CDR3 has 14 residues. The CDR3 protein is CNAPRGTPFDEQFF. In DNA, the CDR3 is TGCAATGCGCCCCGGGGGACCCCCTTCGATGAGCAGTTCTTC.

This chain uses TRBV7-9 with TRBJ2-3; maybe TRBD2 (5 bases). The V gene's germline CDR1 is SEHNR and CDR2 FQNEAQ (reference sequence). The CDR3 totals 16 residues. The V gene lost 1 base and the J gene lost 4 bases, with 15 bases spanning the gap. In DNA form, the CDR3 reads TGTGCCAGCAGCTTAGAGGGAGTTGGGGTGTCAGATACGCAGTATTTT. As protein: CASSLEGVGVSDTQYF.

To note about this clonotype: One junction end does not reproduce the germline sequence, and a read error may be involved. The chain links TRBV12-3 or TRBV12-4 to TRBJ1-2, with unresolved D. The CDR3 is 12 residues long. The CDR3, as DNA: TGTGCCAGCAGTTTAACTAACTATGGCTGCACCTTC. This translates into CASSLTNYGCTF.

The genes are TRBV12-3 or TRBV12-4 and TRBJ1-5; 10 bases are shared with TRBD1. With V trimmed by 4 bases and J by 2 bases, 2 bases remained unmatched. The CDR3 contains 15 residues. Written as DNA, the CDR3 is TGTGCCAGCAGTTCGACAGGGGGCGGCAATCAGCCCCAGCATTTT. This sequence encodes CASSSTGGGNQPQHF.

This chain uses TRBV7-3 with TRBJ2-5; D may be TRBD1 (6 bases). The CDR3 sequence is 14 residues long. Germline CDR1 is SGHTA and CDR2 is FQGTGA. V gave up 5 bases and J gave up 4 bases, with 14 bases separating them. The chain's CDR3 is CASSPVGGPETQYF. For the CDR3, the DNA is TGTGCCAGCAGCCCCGTTGGGGGCCCAGAGACCCAGTACTTC. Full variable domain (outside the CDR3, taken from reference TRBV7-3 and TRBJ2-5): GAGVSQTPSNKVTEKGKYVELRCDPISGHTALYWYRQSLGQGPEFLIYFQGTGAADDSGLPNDRFFAVRPEGSVSTLKIQRTERGDSAVYLCASSPVGGPETQYFGPGTRLLVL.

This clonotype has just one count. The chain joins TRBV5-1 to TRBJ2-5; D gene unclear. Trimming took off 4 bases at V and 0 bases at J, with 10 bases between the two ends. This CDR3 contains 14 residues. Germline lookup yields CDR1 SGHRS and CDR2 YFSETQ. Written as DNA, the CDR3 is TGCGCCAGCAGCCCAGGATGGGACCAAGAGACCCAGTACTTC. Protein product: CASSPGWDQETQYF.